The 19 T cell receptor beta chains below were found in one sample sequenced in a study of OX40 agonist ivuxolimab in advanced cancers. Profiling relied on immunoSEQ multiplex PCR, and the TCRdb table lists in-frame clones only, not all of them. In the table there are roughly 65,000 clones, 85% of which are singletons. Sequencing used CD4+ or CD8+ T cells sorted from blood, obtained in a trial of the OX40 agonist ivuxolimab. The receptors were sampled from an adult with an advanced solid tumor such as melanoma, head and neck, liver or kidney cancer.

The chain uses TRBV4-1 and TRBJ2-3; D unresolved. The germline V gene encodes CDR1 MGHRA and CDR2 YSYEKL. This CDR3 comprises 18 residues. V was trimmed by 4 bases and J by 0 bases, leaving 20 bases between them. The CDR3 loop reads CASSPTPRAVTSTDTQYF. CDR3 in DNA: TGCGCCAGCAGCCCTACTCCCCGGGCGGTGACTAGCACAGATACGCAGTATTTT.

This clone has a single count. V gene TRBV6-6 combines with J gene TRBJ1-3; tentative D call: TRBD1 (6 bases). CDR1 and CDR2 from the germline V gene are MNHNY and SVGAGI (reference sequence). The V and J ends lost 4 bases and 2 bases respectively, with 9 bases between them. The CDR3 is 14 amino acids. CDR3 amino acids: CASSSGQTGNTIYF. The CDR3 nucleotides read TGTGCCAGCAGTTCCGGACAGACTGGAAACACCATATATTTT.

The chain links TRBV28 to TRBJ2-7; D possibly corresponds to TRBD1 (6 bases). This CDR3 spans 15 amino acids. The V and J ends lost 7 bases and 1 base respectively, with 17 bases between them. Germline V gene sequence: CDR1 MDHEN, CDR2 SYDVKM. The DNA of the CDR3 is TGTGCCAGCAAGCTCGAGGGGGACGGTTCCTACGAGCAGTACTTC. Encoded protein: CASKLEGDGSYEQYF. The full variable domain, rest sourced from reference TRBV28 and TRBJ2-7, is DVKVTQSSRYLVKRTGEKVFLECVQDMDHENMFWYRQDPGLGLRLIYFSYDVKMKEKGDIPEGYSVSREKKERFSLILESASTNQTSMYLCASKLEGDGSYEQYFGPGTRLTVT.

This clone was picked up one time. The chain couples TRBV7-3 to TRBJ2-1, with 8 bases identical to TRBD2. In germline, CDR1 is SGHTA, CDR2 FQGTGA. The CDR3 runs 15 residues. The V and J ends lost 5 bases and 5 bases, in that order; junction bases with no gene match: 8. CDR3 sequence: CASSELAVSNNEQFF. The CDR3, as DNA: TGTGCCAGCAGCGAACTAGCGGTGTCTAACAATGAGCAGTTCTTC.

This clone was counted only a few times. The chain joins TRBV2 to TRBJ2-1, with 8 bases lining up with TRBD1. This CDR3 has 15 residues. V lost 2 bases to trimming and J lost 7 bases; unmatched junction nucleotides: 7. Looked up from germline, CDR1 is SNHLY and CDR2 is FYNNEI. The CDR3 loop reads CASSEMQGARNEQFF. DNA of the CDR3: TGTGCCAGCAGTGAAATGCAGGGGGCTAGGAATGAGCAGTTCTTC.

V and J are TRBV7-2 and TRBJ1-4; no reliable D call. V was pared by 1 base and J by 8 bases, with 14 bases between. The CDR3 extends over 15 amino acids. The germline CDR1 and CDR2 sequences are SGHTA and FQGNSA. As DNA, the CDR3 is TGTGCCAGCAGCTTAGTGGCTTCTGGAGGAGAAAAACTGTTTTTT. Its translation is CASSLVASGGEKLFF.

The chain carries TRBV18 and TRBJ2-5; D is undetermined. The CDR3 is 12 amino acids. The germline gives CDR1 KGHSH, CDR2 LQKENI. V lost 3 bases and J 0 bases, leaving 2 bases between the germline ends. DNA for the CDR3: TGTGCCAGCTCACCCAACCAAGAGACCCAGTACTTC. Residues: CASSPNQETQYF. Drawing the rest from reference TRBV18 and TRBJ2-5, the complete variable domain is NAGVMQNPRHLVRRRGQEARLRCSPMKGHSHVYWYRQLPEEGLKFMVYLQKENIIDESGMPKERFSAEFPKEGPSILRIQQVVRGDSAAYFCASSPNQETQYFGPGTRLLVL.

In its sample, this clone was seen once. The chain links TRBV4-1 to TRBJ2-5; 13 nucleotides align to TRBD2. The V segment lost 3 bases and the J segment 1 base; nucleotides outside the gene matches: 17. Germline V gene data show CDR1 as MGHRA and CDR2 as YSYEKL. This CDR3 is built from 21 residues. The CDR3 DNA sequence: TGCGCCAGCAGCCAGAGGACAGATCCCGGACTAGCGGGAGTTGGCCAAGAGACCCAGTACTTC. It translates to CASSQRTDPGLAGVGQETQYF.

The rearrangement joins TRBV19 to TRBJ2-7; either TRBD1 or TRBD2 may fit D (5 bases each). Trimming pared 2 bases from V and 6 bases from J, leaving 17 bases between. The CDR3 is 15 residues long. From germline, CDR1 is LNHDA and CDR2 SQIVND (reference sequence). CDR3 nucleotide sequence: TGTGCCAGTAGTATAATTGGGATAGGGGAGTTCGAGCAGTACTTC. This sequence encodes CASSIIGIGEFEQYF.

A single count supports this clone. The V call is TRBV7-3, the J call TRBJ2-3; D gene uncertain. The V end was cut by 5 bases, the J end by 0 bases, with 12 bases between. CDR3 length: 15 residues. The germline gives CDR1 SGHTA, CDR2 FQGTGA. CDR3 sequence reads: CASSPAPASTDTQYF. Here the CDR3 DNA reads TGTGCCAGCAGCCCAGCCCCGGCTAGCACAGATACGCAGTATTTT.

This clone is classed as medium-sized. The chain carries TRBV11-2 and TRBJ2-7; 9 positions match TRBD1. The CDR3 sequence is 19 residues long. Looked up from germline, CDR1 is SGHAT and CDR2 is FQNNGV. Trimming cost V 2 bases and J 6 bases; bases outside gene matches: 20. In nucleotides, the CDR3 is TGTGCCAGCAGCTTATATACCGGACAGGGGTTGGTTTTGTCGTCCGAGCAGTACTTC. It yields the protein CASSLYTGQGLVLSSEQYF.

This rearrangement joins TRBV28 to TRBJ2-5, with D perhaps matching TRBD2 (5 bases). Trimming took 3 bases from V and 5 from J, leaving 19 bases between them. This CDR3 is built from 16 residues. Looked up from germline, CDR1 is MDHEN and CDR2 is SYDVKM. CDR3 region: CASSFGSPGRGETQYF. CDR3 nucleotide sequence: TGTGCCAGCAGTTTTGGGTCGCCGGGAAGAGGTGAGACCCAGTACTTC.

The rearrangement uses TRBV19 and TRBJ2-2; D tentatively fits TRBD1 or TRBD2 (6 bases each). Germline V gene sequence: CDR1 LNHDA, CDR2 SQIVND (reference sequence). With 5 bases removed from V and 8 bases from J, the gap between germline ends came to 12 bases. The CDR3 runs to 13 residues. The CDR3 DNA is TGTGCCAGTAGTTATACAGGGAGGGGGGAGCTGTTTTTT. Encoded protein: CASSYTGRGELFF. The entire variable domain, with the rest obtained from reference TRBV19 and TRBJ2-2, is as follows: DGGITQSPKYLFRKEGQNVTLSCEQNLNHDAMYWYRQDPGQGLRLIYYSQIVNDFQKGDIAEGYSVSREKKESFPLTVTSAQKNPTAFYLCASSYTGRGELFFGEGSRLTVL.

This chain links TRBV10-3 with TRBJ2-7, with D maybe TRBD2 (6 bases). Germline assignment: CDR1 ENHRY and CDR2 SYGVKD. The CDR3 is made up of 15 amino acids. V lost 11 bases and J lost 3, with 23 bases in between. The chain's CDR3 is CALSRLVGNIYEQYF. CDR3 nucleotide sequence: TGTGCCCTTTCCCGACTAGTGGGCAATATCTACGAGCAGTACTTC.

V is TRBV11-2 and J is TRBJ1-3, with D hard to call. Between the trimmed V and J ends, which lost 10 bases and 0 bases, there was a span of 10 bases. Germline values: CDR1 SGHAT, CDR2 FQNNGV. The CDR3 covers 13 residues. The CDR3 loop is CATTRVSGNTIYF. The CDR3 DNA follows: TGTGCCACAACCCGTGTCTCTGGAAACACCATATATTTT. Complete variable domain (other parts from reference TRBV11-2 and TRBJ1-3): EAGVAQSPRYKIIEKRQSVAFWCNPISGHATLYWYQQILGQGPKLLIQFQNNGVVDDSQLPKDRFSAERLKGVDSTLKIQPAKLEDSAVYLCATTRVSGNTIYFGEGSWLTVV.

This chain links TRBV9 with TRBJ2-5; 7 bases map to TRBD2. The length of the CDR3 is 15 residues. J lost 3 bases, V lost 4 bases, and 9 bases had no gene match. The germline V gene encodes CDR1 SGDLS and CDR2 YYNGEE. The CDR3 spells CASSPRLGLKETQYF. The DNA for the CDR3 is TGTGCCAGCAGCCCTCGCTTGGGACTAAAAGAGACCCAGTACTTC.

The rearrangement uses TRBV13 and TRBJ2-1, with 11 bases identical to TRBD2. Trimming removed 5 bases from V and 4 bases from J; junction bases left unmatched: 4. The CDR3 runs 15 residues. CDR1 is PRHDT and CDR2 is FYEKMQ in the germline V gene (reference sequence). The CDR3 coding sequence is TGTGCCAGCAGCGCCGGGACTAGCGGTTACAATGAGCAGTTCTTC. Residues: CASSAGTSGYNEQFF.

The chain joins TRBV5-1 to TRBJ2-3; D gene ambiguous. This CDR3 region has 14 residues. Trimming took off 6 bases at V and 1 base at J, with 12 bases between the two ends. The germline V gene encodes CDR1 SGHRS and CDR2 YFSETQ. CDR3 nucleotides: TGCGCCAGCAAAGTTAGCCCGGGCACAGATACGCAGTATTTT. It codes for CASKVSPGTDTQYF.

The chain links TRBV7-9 to TRBJ2-1; D call uncertain. The CDR3 has 10 residues. Trimming left V 4 bases short and J 7 bases short, with 2 bases between. The germline V gene has CDR1 SEHNR and CDR2 FQNEAQ (reference sequence). The CDR3 DNA sequence: TGTGCCAGCAGCTCGAATGAGCAGTTCTTC. This translates into CASSSNEQFF.